The 11 T cell receptor beta chains given below trace back to one sample, sequenced in a study of CD8+CD57+ T cells in acquired aplastic anemia. CDR3 and TCR beta VDJ profiling relied on a genomic DNA template. TCRdb processed the reads anew with MiXCR; each CDR3 protein has one entry. The sample carries hundreds of thousands of distinct CDR3 sequences, roughly 50% recorded once. Individuals selected for sequencing had exhibited CD8+CD57+ cell expansion on flow cytometry. Sequencing was done on a sample of sorted CD4+, CD8+, or CD8+CD57+ T cells (not recorded which) from PBMCs. Source of these receptors: a human donor with aplastic anemia.

This clonotype was detected many times. This chain connects TRBV9 to TRBJ2-7; D is uncertain. Germline CDR1 SGDLS, CDR2 YYNGEE. V was pared by 0 bases and J by 5 bases, with 9 bases between. The CDR3 has 13 residues. The CDR3 DNA reads as TGTGCCAGCAGCGTAGAACTTTCCGACGAGCAGTACTTC. Translation gives CASSVELSDEQYF.

This rearrangement joins TRBV29-1 to TRBJ2-5, with D perhaps matching TRBD1 or TRBD2 (6 bases each). V was trimmed by 1 base and J by 5 bases, leaving 11 bases between them. CDR3 length: 13 residues. From germline, CDR1 is SQVTM and CDR2 ANQGSEA. The CDR3 spells CSVEGQGRETQYF. The CDR3, as DNA: TGCAGCGTTGAAGGTCAGGGGAGGGAGACCCAGTACTTC.

The V and J genes are TRBV12-5 and TRBJ2-7, with 8 bases identical to TRBD1. V shed 4 bases and J 1 base; nucleotides not matched to a gene: 6. Germline loops: CDR1 LGHNT, CDR2 FRNRAP. CDR3 length: 15 residues. The CDR3 loop is CASGSGQDGSYEQYF. For the CDR3, the DNA is TGTGCTAGTGGTTCGGGACAGGACGGGTCCTACGAGCAGTACTTC.

The chain carries TRBV19 and TRBJ1-1; TRBD1 agrees at 8 bases. Trimming cost V 6 bases and J 1 base; bases outside gene matches: 4. The CDR3 has 14 residues. CDR1 is LNHDA, CDR2 SQIVND, per germline (reference sequence). The CDR3 sequence is CASRGQGTNTEAFF. CDR3 sequence (DNA): TGTGCCAGTAGAGGACAGGGAACGAACACTGAAGCTTTCTTT.

This clonotype was seen ten or more times. The chain joins TRBV4-1 to TRBJ2-2, with TRBD1 matching 9 bases. Germline lookup yields CDR1 MGHRA and CDR2 YSYEKL. Trimming removed 0 bases from V and 1 base from J; junction bases left unmatched: 6. The CDR3 has 18 amino acids. CDR3 sequence (DNA): TGCGCCAGCAGCCAAGATCGACAGGGGGAATTGAACACCGGGGAGCTGTTTTTT. As protein: CASSQDRQGELNTGELFF.

This chain uses TRBV20-1 with TRBJ1-1; TRBD1 agrees at 7 bases. CDR1 is DFQATT, CDR2 SNEGSKA, per germline (reference sequence). CDR3 length equals 14 residues. The ends lost 3 bases at V and 1 base at J; junction bases unmatched: 5. DNA of the CDR3: TGCAGTGCTAGGGCGGGACAGCCGAACACTGAAGCTTTCTTT. It yields the protein CSARAGQPNTEAFF.

This clonotype was seen a handful of times. The rearrangement links TRBV6-6 to TRBJ2-3; 11 positions match TRBD2. The CDR3 consists of 19 residues. With V trimmed by 5 bases and J by 1 base, 14 bases remained unmatched. The germline CDR1 and CDR2 sequences are MNHNY and SVGAGI (reference sequence). The CDR3 region is CASSPRLAGPGGGTDTQYF. CDR3 DNA sequence: TGTGCCAGCAGTCCCCGACTAGCGGGACCTGGGGGGGGCACAGATACGCAGTATTTT.

This chain joins TRBV19 and TRBJ1-1, with D maybe TRBD1 (5 bases). The germline V and J ends were trimmed by 7 bases and 1 base, with 10 bases remaining between them. The CDR3 sequence is 13 residues long. Germline CDR1 reads LNHDA; CDR2 reads SQIVND (reference sequence). The CDR3 sequence: CASTQGSNTEAFF. CDR3 nucleotides: TGTGCCAGTACTCAGGGATCGAACACTGAAGCTTTCTTT.

V and J are TRBV25-1 and TRBJ1-5; D unresolved. The CDR3 covers 14 residues. Germline V gene lookup returns CDR1 MGHDK and CDR2 SYGVNS. Trimming shortened V by 7 bases and J by 3 bases, and 13 bases separated the two germline ends. CDR3 region: CASIMSSFNQPQHF. CDR3 nucleotide sequence: TGTGCCAGCATCATGTCCAGCTTCAATCAGCCCCAGCATTTT.

This chain links TRBV15 with TRBJ2-7, with D perhaps TRBD2 (7 bases). With 0 bases removed from V and 6 bases from J, the gap between germline ends came to 15 bases. Germline CDR1 reads LNHNV; CDR2 reads YYDKDF (reference sequence). This CDR3 region has 15 residues. The CDR3 is CATSRDRGGGSEQYV. The CDR3 DNA sequence: TGTGCCACCAGCAGAGATCGAGGGGGGGGATCCGAGCAGTACGTC.

The rearrangement links TRBV29-1 to TRBJ2-3, with D perhaps matching TRBD1 (6 bases). The CDR3 is 14 amino acids. The germline V gene has CDR1 SQVTM and CDR2 ANQGSEA. Trimming pared 6 bases from V and 2 bases from J, leaving 15 bases between. The CDR3 nucleotides read TGCAGCGTCCTGACAGGAGCCTACACAGATACGCAGTATTTT. It encodes CSVLTGAYTDTQYF.